This T cell receptor (beta chain) derives from a study of blood T cell repertoires in COVID-19. On the study more broadly: COVID-19 samples from acute and convalescent phases originated in the United States, Italy and Spain. Nucleic acid was either cDNA or gDNA, and it came from T cells, B-cell-depleted T cells, or PBMCs.

The CDR3 runs to 14 residues. In germline, CDR1 is KGHSH, CDR2 LQKENI. The V and J ends lost 5 bases and 5 bases, in that order; junction bases with no gene match: 9. As handled by the study authors: Using reference gene primer amplification, nucleated cell counts were estimated. TCRdb's copy holds only in-frame clones and misses some; the assay was immunoSEQ multiplex PCR. D and trimming come from the DNA, and the V and J calls and clone size come from that table. The table includes roughly 190,000 clones, less than 90% detected once. This clonotype was sampled from a woman aged 35 to 49 with acute or convalescent COVID-19. The specimen was peripheral blood. This sequence joins TRBV18 and TRBJ2-7, with 7 bases lining up with TRBD1. CDR3 amino acids: CASSDRQGQHEQYF. In DNA form, the CDR3 reads TGTGCCAGCTCAGACAGACAGGGCCAACACGAGCAGTACTTC.